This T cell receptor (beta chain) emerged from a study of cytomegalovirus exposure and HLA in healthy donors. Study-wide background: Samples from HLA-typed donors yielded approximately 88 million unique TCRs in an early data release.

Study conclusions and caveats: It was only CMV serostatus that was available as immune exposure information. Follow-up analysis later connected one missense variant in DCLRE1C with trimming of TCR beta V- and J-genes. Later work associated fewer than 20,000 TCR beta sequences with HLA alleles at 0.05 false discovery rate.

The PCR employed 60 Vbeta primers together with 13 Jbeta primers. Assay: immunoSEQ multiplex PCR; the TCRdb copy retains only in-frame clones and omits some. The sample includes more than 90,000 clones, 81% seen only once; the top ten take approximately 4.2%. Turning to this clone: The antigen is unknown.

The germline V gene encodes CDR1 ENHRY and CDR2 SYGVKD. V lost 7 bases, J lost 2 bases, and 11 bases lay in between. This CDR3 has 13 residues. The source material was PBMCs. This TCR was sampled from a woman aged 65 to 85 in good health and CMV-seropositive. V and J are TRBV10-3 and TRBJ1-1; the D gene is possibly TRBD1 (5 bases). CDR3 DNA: TGTGCCATCACCCGGGGGTTAAACACTGAAGCTTTCTTT. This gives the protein CAITRGLNTEAFF.